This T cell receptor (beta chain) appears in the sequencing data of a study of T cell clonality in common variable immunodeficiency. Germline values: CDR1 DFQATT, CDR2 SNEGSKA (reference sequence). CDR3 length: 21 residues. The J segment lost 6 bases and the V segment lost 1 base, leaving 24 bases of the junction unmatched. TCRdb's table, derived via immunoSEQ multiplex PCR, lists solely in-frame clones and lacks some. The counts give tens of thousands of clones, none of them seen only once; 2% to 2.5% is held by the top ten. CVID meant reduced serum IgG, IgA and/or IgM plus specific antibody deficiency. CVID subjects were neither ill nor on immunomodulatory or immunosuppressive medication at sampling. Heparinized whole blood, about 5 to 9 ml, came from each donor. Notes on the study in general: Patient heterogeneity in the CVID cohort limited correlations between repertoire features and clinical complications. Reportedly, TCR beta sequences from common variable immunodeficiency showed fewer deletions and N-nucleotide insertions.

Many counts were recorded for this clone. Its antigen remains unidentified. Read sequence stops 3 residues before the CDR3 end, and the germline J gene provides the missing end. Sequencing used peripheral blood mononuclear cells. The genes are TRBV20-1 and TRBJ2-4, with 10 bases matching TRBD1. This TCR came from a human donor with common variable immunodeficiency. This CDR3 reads CSARVVSGQGPGWSGLNIQYF. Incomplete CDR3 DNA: TGCAGTGCTAGAGTCGTTTCGGGACAGGGGCCTGGTTGGTCTGGTTTAAACATT.